This passage covers 5 T cell receptor beta chains from one sample sequenced in a study of low-dose radiotherapy and immunotherapy resistance in tumors. Gene-specific TRAV and TRBV primers were used for first-strand cDNA, covering alpha and beta chains. TCRs underwent approximately 20 PCR cycles of amplification with a constant-region primer and V-primer adapter. TCRdb re-called the reads through MiXCR, storing one row per CDR3 protein. The sample lists 80,000 or so distinct CDR3 sequences; less than 20% were seen once. Time point reported: after trial treatment. As for treatment: LDRT plus nivolumab, ipilimumab, low-dose cyclophosphamide and aspirin (RACIN trial). The source material was PBMCs, sampled after low-dose radiotherapy plus immunotherapy. The source of these receptors is a male donor with prostate cancer.

This clonotype was counted at least ten times. The CDR3 nucleotides read TGCAGCGCCAGGAACACTGAAGCTTTCTTT. This codes for CSARNTEAFF. This chain links TRBV29-1 with TRBJ1-1; the D is unclear. CDR1 is SQVTM and CDR2 is ANQGSEA in the germline V gene. Trimming cost V 7 bases and J 1 base, with 4 bases left between them. CDR3 size: 10 residues.

This chain joins TRBV10-3 and TRBJ2-1; TRBD1 agrees at 10 bases. The germline CDR1 and CDR2 sequences are ENHRY and SYGVKD. With V trimmed by 5 bases and J by 8 bases, 9 bases remained unmatched. The CDR3 loop spans 15 amino acids. The CDR3 region is CAISTKAGTGDEQFF. DNA of the CDR3: TGTGCCATCAGTACCAAAGCTGGGACAGGGGATGAGCAGTTCTTC.

This clonotype came up many times. The chain is built from TRBV10-3 and TRBJ2-3; 7 bases match TRBD2. With V trimmed by 8 bases and J by 0 bases, 2 bases remained unmatched. Germline V gene sequence: CDR1 ENHRY, CDR2 SYGVKD. The CDR3 totals 13 residues. The CDR3 DNA sequence: TGTGCCATCCAGGGAGGGAGCACAGATACGCAGTATTTT. Translated: CAIQGGSTDTQYF.

The table lists this clonotype with many counts. The genes are TRBV11-2 and TRBJ2-7; D is possibly TRBD1 or TRBD2 (5 bases each). The V and J ends lost 1 base and 3 bases respectively, with 7 bases between them. This CDR3 has 13 residues. In germline, CDR1 is SGHAT, CDR2 FQNNGV. Written as DNA, the CDR3 is TGTGCCAGCAGCTTAGGGGACGGCTACGAGCAGTACTTC. Residues: CASSLGDGYEQYF.

This clonotype appeared many times. The V call is TRBV4-2, the J call TRBJ1-5; weak D call: TRBD1 (5 bases). The CDR3 loop spans 16 amino acids. The germline CDR1 and CDR2 sequences are LGHNA and YNFKEQ. Deletions cut 0 bases from V and 7 bases from J, with 16 bases between. The CDR3 reads CASSQDLGETVQPQHF. The CDR3 region has the DNA TGTGCCAGCAGCCAAGATCTGGGGGAGACGGTGCAGCCCCAGCATTTT.